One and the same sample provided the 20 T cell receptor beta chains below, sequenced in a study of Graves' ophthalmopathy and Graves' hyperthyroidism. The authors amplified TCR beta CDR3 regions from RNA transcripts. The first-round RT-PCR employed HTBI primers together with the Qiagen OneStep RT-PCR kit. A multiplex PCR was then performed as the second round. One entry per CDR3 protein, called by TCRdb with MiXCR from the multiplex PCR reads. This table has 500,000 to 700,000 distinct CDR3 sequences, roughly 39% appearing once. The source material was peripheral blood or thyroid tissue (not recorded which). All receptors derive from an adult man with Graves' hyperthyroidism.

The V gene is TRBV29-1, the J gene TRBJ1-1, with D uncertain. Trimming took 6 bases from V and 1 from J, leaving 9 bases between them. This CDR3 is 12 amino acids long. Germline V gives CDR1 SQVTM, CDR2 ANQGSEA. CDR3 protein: CSVGYRNTEAFF. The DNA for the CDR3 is TGCAGCGTAGGGTACAGGAACACTGAAGCTTTCTTT.

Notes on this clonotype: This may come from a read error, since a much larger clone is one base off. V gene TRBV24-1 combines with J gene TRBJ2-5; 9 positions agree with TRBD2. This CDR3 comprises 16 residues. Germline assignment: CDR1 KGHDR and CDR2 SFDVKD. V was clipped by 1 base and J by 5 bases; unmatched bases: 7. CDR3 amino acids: CATSDLAGGGTETQYF. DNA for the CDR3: TGTGCCACCAGTGATTTAGCGGGGGGTGGGACGGAGACCCAGTACTTC.

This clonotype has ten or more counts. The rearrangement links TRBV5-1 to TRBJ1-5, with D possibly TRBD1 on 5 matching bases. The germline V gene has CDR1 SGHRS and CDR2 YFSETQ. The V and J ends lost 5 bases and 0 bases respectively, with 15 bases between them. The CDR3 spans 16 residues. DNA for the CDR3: TGCGCCAGCAGTCCACTCGACAGTTATAGCAATCAGCCCCAGCATTTT. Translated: CASSPLDSYSNQPQHF.

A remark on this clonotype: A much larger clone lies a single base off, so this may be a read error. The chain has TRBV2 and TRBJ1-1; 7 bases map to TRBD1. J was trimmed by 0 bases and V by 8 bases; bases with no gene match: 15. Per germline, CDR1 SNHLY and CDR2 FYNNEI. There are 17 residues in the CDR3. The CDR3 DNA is TGTGCCAGCGGTGCCACTTTCCGAGGGGGCTTGAACACTGAAGCTTTCTTT. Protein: CASGATFRGGLNTEAFF.

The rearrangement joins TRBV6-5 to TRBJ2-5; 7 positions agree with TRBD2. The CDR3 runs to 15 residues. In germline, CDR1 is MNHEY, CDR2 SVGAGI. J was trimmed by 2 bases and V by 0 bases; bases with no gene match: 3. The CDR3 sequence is CASSYSQREQETQYF. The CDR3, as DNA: TGTGCCAGCAGTTACTCCCAGCGGGAACAAGAGACCCAGTACTTC.

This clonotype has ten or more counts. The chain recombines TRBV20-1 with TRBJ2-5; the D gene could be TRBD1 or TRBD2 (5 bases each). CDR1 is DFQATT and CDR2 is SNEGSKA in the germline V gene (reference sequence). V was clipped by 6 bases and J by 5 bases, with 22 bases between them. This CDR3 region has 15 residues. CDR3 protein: CSASGLSSLGETQYF. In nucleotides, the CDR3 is TGCAGTGCCTCGGGGCTCTCGTCCTTGGGGGAGACCCAGTACTTC.

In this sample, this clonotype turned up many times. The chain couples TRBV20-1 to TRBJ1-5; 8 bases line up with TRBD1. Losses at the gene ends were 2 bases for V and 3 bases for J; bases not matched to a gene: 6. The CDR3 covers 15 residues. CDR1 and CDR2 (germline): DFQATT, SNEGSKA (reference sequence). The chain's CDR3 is CSARTTGGSNQPQHF. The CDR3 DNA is TGCAGTGCTAGAACTACAGGGGGGTCCAATCAGCCCCAGCATTTT.

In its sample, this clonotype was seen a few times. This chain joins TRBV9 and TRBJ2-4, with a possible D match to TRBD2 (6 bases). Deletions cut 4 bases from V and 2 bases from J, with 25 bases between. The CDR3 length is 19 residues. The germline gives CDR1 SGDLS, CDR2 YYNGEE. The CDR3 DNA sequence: TGTGCCAGCAGCTTATCTGGAGGGAGCCGATATATGCCCAAAAACATTCAGTACTTC. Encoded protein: CASSLSGGSRYMPKNIQYF.

The CDR3 DNA reads as TGTGCCACCAGCAAGGATAGCGGGGAGCTGTTTTTT. Translating gives CATSKDSGELFF. The chain is built from TRBV15 and TRBJ2-2; D not resolved. This CDR3 comprises 12 residues. Germline V lookup: CDR1 LNHNV, CDR2 YYDKDF (reference sequence). V lost 4 bases, J lost 7 bases, and 7 bases lay in between.

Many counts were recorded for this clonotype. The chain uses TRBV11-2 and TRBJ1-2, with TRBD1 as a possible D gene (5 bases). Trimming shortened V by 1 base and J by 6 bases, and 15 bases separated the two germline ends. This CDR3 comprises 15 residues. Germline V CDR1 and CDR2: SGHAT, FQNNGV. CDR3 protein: CASSLGMQGRDGYTF. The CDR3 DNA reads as TGTGCCAGCAGCTTAGGGATGCAGGGCCGGGATGGCTACACCTTC.

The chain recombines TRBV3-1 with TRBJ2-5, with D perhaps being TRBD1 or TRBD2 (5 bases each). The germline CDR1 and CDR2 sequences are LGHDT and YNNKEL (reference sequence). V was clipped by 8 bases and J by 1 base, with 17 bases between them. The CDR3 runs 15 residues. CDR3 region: CASASHGAGQETQYF. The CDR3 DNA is TGTGCCAGCGCCTCCCATGGGGCGGGCCAAGAGACCCAGTACTTC.

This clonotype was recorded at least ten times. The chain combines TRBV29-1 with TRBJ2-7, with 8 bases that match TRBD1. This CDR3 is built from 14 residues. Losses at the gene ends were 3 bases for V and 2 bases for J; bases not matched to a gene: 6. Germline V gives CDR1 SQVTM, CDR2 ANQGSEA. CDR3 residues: CSVEGQDLTYEQYF. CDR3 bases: TGCAGCGTTGAGGGACAGGACCTAACCTACGAGCAGTACTTC.

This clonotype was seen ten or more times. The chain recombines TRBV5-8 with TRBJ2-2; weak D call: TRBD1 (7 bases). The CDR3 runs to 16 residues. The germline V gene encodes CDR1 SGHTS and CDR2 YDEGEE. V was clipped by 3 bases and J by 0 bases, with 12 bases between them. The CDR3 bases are TGTGCCAGCAGCTGGGGCGGGACAGCGAACACCGGGGAGCTGTTTTTT. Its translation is CASSWGGTANTGELFF. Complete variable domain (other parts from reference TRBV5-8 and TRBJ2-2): EAGVTQSPTHLIKTRGQQATLRCSPISGHTSVYWYQQALGLGLQFLLWYDEGEERNRGNFPPRFSGRQFPNYSSELNVNALELEDSALYLCASSWGGTANTGELFFGEGSRLTVL.

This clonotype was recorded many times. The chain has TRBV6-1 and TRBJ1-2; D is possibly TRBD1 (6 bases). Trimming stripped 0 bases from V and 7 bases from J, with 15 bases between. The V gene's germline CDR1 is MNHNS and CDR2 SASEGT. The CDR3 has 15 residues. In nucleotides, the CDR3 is TGTGCCAGCAGTGAAGCTGGGGGCGGATTCCGTGGCTACACCTTC. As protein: CASSEAGGGFRGYTF.

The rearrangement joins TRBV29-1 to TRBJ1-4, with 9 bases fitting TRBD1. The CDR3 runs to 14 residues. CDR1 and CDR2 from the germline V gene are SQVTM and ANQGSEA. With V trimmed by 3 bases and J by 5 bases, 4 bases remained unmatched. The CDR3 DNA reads TGCAGCGTTGACCCCGGGACAGGGAATGAAAAACTGTTTTTT. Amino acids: CSVDPGTGNEKLFF. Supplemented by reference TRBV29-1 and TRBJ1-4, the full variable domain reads SAVISQKPSRDICQRGTSLTIQCQVDSQVTMMFWYRQQPGQSLTLIATANQGSEATYESGFVIDKFPISRPNLTFSTLTVSNMSPEDSSIYLCSVDPGTGNEKLFFGSGTQLSVL.

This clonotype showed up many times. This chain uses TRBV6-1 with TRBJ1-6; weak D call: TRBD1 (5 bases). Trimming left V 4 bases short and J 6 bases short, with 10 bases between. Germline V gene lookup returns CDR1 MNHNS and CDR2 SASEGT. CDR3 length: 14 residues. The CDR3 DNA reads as TGTGCCAGCAGTGCCGGGGACCCTAATTCACCCCTCCACTTT. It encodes CASSAGDPNSPLHF.

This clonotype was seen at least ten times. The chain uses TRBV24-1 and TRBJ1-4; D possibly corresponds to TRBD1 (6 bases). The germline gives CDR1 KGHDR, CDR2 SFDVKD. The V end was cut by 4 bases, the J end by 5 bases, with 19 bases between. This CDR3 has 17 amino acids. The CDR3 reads CATSESPATGSNEKLFF. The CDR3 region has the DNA TGTGCCACCAGTGAAAGCCCAGCGACAGGCTCAAATGAAAAACTGTTTTTT.

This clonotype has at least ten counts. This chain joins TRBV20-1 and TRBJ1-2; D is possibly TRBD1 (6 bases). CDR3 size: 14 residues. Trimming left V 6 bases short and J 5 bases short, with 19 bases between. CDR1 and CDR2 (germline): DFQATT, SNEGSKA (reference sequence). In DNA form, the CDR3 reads TGCAGTGCCCGGGGGGGGGCCCTAGCGTATGGCTACACCTTC. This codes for CSARGGALAYGYTF.

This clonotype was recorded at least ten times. In nucleotides, the CDR3 is TGTGCCAGCAGCCCGACAGGGCCGGGGGGTACCCAGTACTTC. Amino acids: CASSPTGPGGTQYF. The chain carries TRBV7-3 and TRBJ2-5; either TRBD1 or TRBD2 may supply D (7 bases each). The germline gives CDR1 SGHTA, CDR2 FQGTGA. Trimming removed 5 bases from V and 8 bases from J, with 18 bases in between. This CDR3 is built from 14 residues.

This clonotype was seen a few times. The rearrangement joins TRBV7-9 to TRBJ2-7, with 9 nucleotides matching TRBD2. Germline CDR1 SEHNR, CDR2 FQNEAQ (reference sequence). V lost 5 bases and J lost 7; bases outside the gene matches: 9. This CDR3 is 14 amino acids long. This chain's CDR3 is CASSVDSGGPEQYF. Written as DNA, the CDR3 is TGTGCCAGCAGCGTCGATAGCGGGGGCCCAGAGCAGTACTTC.